A single sample gave rise to the 14 T cell receptor beta chains below, sequenced in a study of identical twins. TCRdb itself ran the 5' RACE reads through MiXCR, one entry per CDR3 protein. This table holds about 150,000 distinct CDR3 sequences, 3% to 4.5% found once. The material sequenced was memory T cells sorted from blood. The source of these receptors is a man between 18 and 35 years old in good health.

This clonotype appeared many times. This rearrangement joins TRBV5-4 to TRBJ2-7; TRBD2 agrees at 11 bases. This CDR3 is 15 amino acids long. Germline assignment: CDR1 SGHNT and CDR2 YYREEE (reference sequence). The V segment lost 4 bases and the J segment 2 bases; nucleotides outside the gene matches: 5. CDR3 protein: CASSTGLAGAYEQYV. The CDR3 DNA reads TGTGCCAGCAGCACCGGACTAGCGGGTGCCTACGAGCAGTACGTC.

The sample holds many counts of this clonotype. V gene TRBV5-6 combines with J gene TRBJ1-1, with no clear D. The V gene's germline CDR1 is SGHDT and CDR2 YYEEEE. CDR3 size: 14 residues. Trimming removed 0 bases from V and 0 bases from J, with 6 bases in between. CDR3 bases: TGTGCCAGCAGCTTGGACGTAATGAACACTGAAGCTTTCTTT. It is translated as CASSLDVMNTEAFF.

This clonotype was counted many times. The V and J genes are TRBV5-1 and TRBJ1-2; possibly TRBD1 for D (6 bases). V was clipped by 0 bases and J by 4 bases, with 13 bases between them. This CDR3 comprises 15 residues. Germline loops: CDR1 SGHRS, CDR2 YFSETQ. Written as DNA, the CDR3 is TGCGCCAGCAGCTTGGAACCAGGGGTCCCCTATGGCTACACCTTC. Protein product: CASSLEPGVPYGYTF.

This clonotype has ten or more counts. This sequence joins TRBV5-6 and TRBJ2-6; TRBD1 might be the D (5 bases). The CDR3 is 15 residues long. Trimming removed 2 bases from V and 1 base from J, with 7 bases in between. CDR1 and CDR2 (germline): SGHDT, YYEEEE. The CDR3 is CASSFRGSGANVLTF. The CDR3 nucleotides read TGTGCCAGCAGCTTTAGGGGATCTGGGGCCAACGTCCTGACTTTC.

This clonotype was seen many times. V and J are TRBV10-3 and TRBJ2-3; D is possibly TRBD1 or TRBD2 (6 bases each). The CDR3 has 16 amino acids. Germline V CDR1 and CDR2: ENHRY, SYGVKD. V lost 5 bases, J lost 2 bases, and 17 bases lay in between. The CDR3 spells CAISSIGGQNTDTQYF. The CDR3 nucleotides read TGTGCCATCAGTTCTATCGGGGGACAAAACACAGATACGCAGTATTTT.

This clonotype was picked up many times. The rearrangement links TRBV20-1 to TRBJ2-5; D is perhaps TRBD1 or TRBD2 (5 bases each). The CDR3 contains 14 residues. Trimming took off 7 bases at V and 5 bases at J, with 20 bases between the two ends. The germline CDR1 and CDR2 sequences are DFQATT and SNEGSKA (reference sequence). CDR3 in DNA: TGCAGTGTATTTAGGGCCGGGGCGAGCGAGACCCAGTACTTC. Translation gives CSVFRAGASETQYF.

This clonotype came up many times. The chain uses TRBV20-1 and TRBJ2-7, with unresolved D. Trimming took off 3 bases at V and 0 bases at J, with 6 bases between the two ends. CDR3 size: 12 residues. Germline V lookup: CDR1 DFQATT, CDR2 SNEGSKA (reference sequence). CDR3 protein: CSASAYSYEQYF. Written as DNA, the CDR3 is TGCAGTGCTAGTGCTTACTCCTACGAGCAGTACTTC.

This clonotype was detected many times. V gene TRBV5-1 combines with J gene TRBJ1-1, with D unclear. The CDR3 is made up of 16 amino acids. The germline gives CDR1 SGHRS, CDR2 YFSETQ. The ends were cut back, 2 bases at V and 1 base at J, with 15 bases in the middle. The CDR3 DNA follows: TGCGCCAGCAGCTTACAGCGGAAGGTCCAGAACACTGAAGCTTTCTTT. As protein: CASSLQRKVQNTEAFF.

This clonotype has a count of ten or more. The V gene is TRBV20-1, the J gene TRBJ2-1; 7 bases align to TRBD2. The V segment lost 1 base and the J segment 1 base; nucleotides outside the gene matches: 4. In germline, CDR1 is DFQATT, CDR2 SNEGSKA (reference sequence). The CDR3 covers 15 residues. CDR3 nucleotide sequence: TGCAGTGCTAGAGGAGGTAGCGGGTCCTACAATGAGCAGTTCTTC. Translation: CSARGGSGSYNEQFF.

Many counts were recorded for this clonotype. The V gene is TRBV28, the J gene TRBJ1-1, with 8 bases aligning to TRBD1. Trimming cost V 6 bases and J 1 base; bases outside gene matches: 4. The length of the CDR3 is 14 residues. Per the germline V gene, CDR1 is MDHEN and CDR2 is SYDVKM. The CDR3 DNA is TGTGCCAGCAGATCACAGGGGGGGAACACTGAAGCTTTCTTT. As protein: CASRSQGGNTEAFF. The entire variable domain, with the rest obtained from reference TRBV28 and TRBJ1-1, is as follows: DVKVTQSSRYLVKRTGEKVFLECVQDMDHENMFWYRQDPGLGLRLIYFSYDVKMKEKGDIPEGYSVSREKKERFSLILESASTNQTSMYLCASRSQGGNTEAFFGQGTRLTVV.

Only a few counts were recorded for this clonotype. The rearrangement joins TRBV5-6 to TRBJ1-1; D call uncertain. The CDR3 extends over 13 amino acids. The ends were cut back, 4 bases at V and 2 bases at J, with 9 bases in the middle. Germline CDR1 and CDR2: SGHDT and YYEEEE. The CDR3 region is CASSAGGNTEAFF. In nucleotides, the CDR3 is TGTGCCAGCAGCGCCGGAGGAAACACTGAAGCTTTCTTT.

This clonotype was counted ten times or more. J is TRBJ2-2 and V is TRBV5-1, with TRBD1 as a possible D gene (6 bases). The CDR3 length is 15 residues. The V and J ends lost 4 bases and 0 bases respectively, with 10 bases between them. CDR1 and CDR2 (germline): SGHRS, YFSETQ. The DNA for the CDR3 is TGCGCCAGCAGCCCGAGGGACACGAACACCGGGGAGCTGTTTTTT. This translates into CASSPRDTNTGELFF.

This chain connects TRBV30 to TRBJ2-3, with TRBD2 matching over 8 bases. Germline CDR1 is GTSNPN and CDR2 is SVGIG (reference sequence). V shed 4 bases and J 3 bases; nucleotides not matched to a gene: 6. The CDR3 runs 14 residues. This CDR3 reads CAWNRAGATDTQYF. CDR3 DNA sequence: TGTGCCTGGAATAGAGCGGGAGCTACAGATACGCAGTATTTT. Based on the CDR3 plus reference TRBV30 and TRBJ2-3, the full variable domain is SQTIHQWPATLVQPVGSPLSLECTVEGTSNPNLYWYRQAAGRGLQLLFYSVGIGQISSEVPQNLSASRPQDRQFILSSKKLLLSDSGFYLCAWNRAGATDTQYFGPGTRLTVL.

This clonotype was detected ten times or more. The genes are TRBV21-1 and TRBJ1-1; the D call of TRBD1 is as the table states it, not checked on the DNA. TRBV21-1 is given as a pseudogene. This CDR3 is 23 amino acids long. CDR3 amino acids: CASSNFSLGDRGKGWSVNTEAFF. The CDR3 region has the DNA TGTGCCAGCAGCAATTTTTCTTTAGGGGACAGGGGAAAGGGGTGGTCTGTGAACACTGAAGCTTTCTTT.